The 21 T cell receptor beta chains given below trace back to one sample, sequenced in a study of T cell clones after liver transplantation. Produced via immunoSEQ multiplex PCR; TCRdb's table is partial and in-frame only. The table lists over 90,000 clones, about 80% of them singletons. The material sequenced was CD4+ T cells from blood, taken around 49 months after liver transplant. All receptors derive from a human patient who received a liver transplant. Some T cells may have come from the graft donor.

This chain joins TRBV4-1 and TRBJ2-3; tentative D call: TRBD2 (6 bases). The CDR3 sequence is 14 residues long. Trimming shortened V by 1 base and J by 14 bases, and 19 bases separated the two germline ends. CDR1 MGHRA and CDR2 YSYEKL come from the germline V gene. Here the CDR3 reads CASSQALARGWSYF. CDR3 coding DNA: TGCGCCAGCAGCCAAGCCTTGGCGCGGGGTTGGTCGTATTTT.

This clone was seen just once. The chain couples TRBV7-3 to TRBJ2-4, with TRBD2 identical over 8 bases. The CDR3 runs to 14 residues. V was pared by 5 bases and J by 7 bases, with 7 bases of the junction left unmatched. Germline V lookup: CDR1 SGHTA, CDR2 FQGTGA. CDR3 protein: CASSPTRGANIQYF. The CDR3 DNA reads as TGTGCCAGCAGCCCGACGCGGGGGGCTAACATTCAGTACTTC.

The chain uses TRBV5-5 and TRBJ2-3; 16 nucleotides match TRBD2. The CDR3 covers 18 residues. Looked up from germline, CDR1 is SGHKS and CDR2 is YYEKEE (reference sequence). J gave up 2 bases and V 0 bases, and 3 bases lay outside the gene matches. Here the CDR3 DNA reads TGTGCCAGCAGCTTGGTGGGGACTAGCGGGAGGGTCACAGATACGCAGTATTTT. It yields the protein CASSLVGTSGRVTDTQYF. The variable domain in full, completed from reference TRBV5-5 and TRBJ2-3, reads DAGVTQSPTHLIKTRGQQVTLRCSPISGHKSVSWYQQVLGQGPQFIFQYYEKEERGRGNFPDRFSARQFPNYSSELNVNALLLGDSALYLCASSLVGTSGRVTDTQYFGPGTRLTVL.

The chain couples TRBV15 to TRBJ2-1; 14 bases match TRBD2. Per germline, CDR1 LNHNV and CDR2 YYDKDF (reference sequence). This CDR3 contains 15 residues. V gave up 5 bases and J gave up 9 bases; unmatched junction bases: 6. The CDR3: CATSVGTSGRGEQFF. The DNA of the CDR3 is TGTGCCACCAGCGTCGGGACTAGCGGGAGAGGTGAGCAGTTCTTC.

The rearrangement joins TRBV18 to TRBJ2-5, with D tentatively TRBD1 (5 bases). Deletions cut 4 bases from V and 3 bases from J, with 15 bases between. Germline lookup yields CDR1 KGHSH and CDR2 LQKENI. The length of the CDR3 is 15 residues. This CDR3 is CASSQSWPDKETQYF. Written as DNA, the CDR3 is TGTGCCAGCTCACAGTCTTGGCCGGACAAAGAGACCCAGTACTTC.

The chain uses TRBV11-2 and TRBJ2-7; no definite D call. The V gene lost 2 bases and the J gene lost 0 bases, with 5 bases spanning the gap. CDR1 SGHAT and CDR2 FQNNGV come from the germline V gene. The CDR3 sequence is 13 residues long. The CDR3 spells CASSLSLSYEQYF. The DNA of the CDR3 is TGTGCCAGCAGCTTAAGCCTCTCCTACGAGCAGTACTTC.

This clone has just a few counts. In nucleotides, the CDR3 is TGTGCCAGCAGCTCCAGACAGTATGGCTACACCTTC. Translation gives CASSSRQYGYTF. This sequence joins TRBV7-2 and TRBJ1-2; D perhaps matches TRBD1 (5 bases). This CDR3 is 12 amino acids long. V lost 4 bases and J lost 5, with 8 bases in between. The germline V gene encodes CDR1 SGHTA and CDR2 FQGNSA.

This chain joins TRBV7-8 and TRBJ2-1; D perhaps matches TRBD1 (6 bases). There are 16 residues in the CDR3. Germline V gene data show CDR1 as SGHVS and CDR2 as FQNEAQ. V dropped 10 bases and J dropped 5 bases, with 24 bases sitting between them. The DNA of the CDR3 is TGTGCCACCACGCCCAACGGCAGGGGTTGGGACAATGAGCAGTTCTTC. It translates to CATTPNGRGWDNEQFF.

With regard to this clone: One junction end disagrees with the germline gene, perhaps due to a read error. The genes are TRBV12-5 and TRBJ2-1; a possible D gene is TRBD2 (5 bases). CDR1 LGHNT and CDR2 FRNRAP come from the germline V gene. The CDR3 has 14 amino acids. In DNA, the CDR3 is TGTGCTAGTGGTTTTGGCCTTGACTACGATGAGCAGTTCTTC. Translated, it gives CASGFGLDYDEQFF.

The chain employs TRBV7-2 and TRBJ2-1; 7 nucleotides line up with TRBD1. The J segment lost 8 bases and the V segment lost 5 bases, leaving 6 bases of the junction unmatched. Germline-derived CDR1 and CDR2 are SGHTA and FQGNSA. This CDR3 contains 13 residues. The CDR3: CASSIDRDHEQFF. As DNA, the CDR3 is TGTGCCAGCAGCATCGACAGGGACCATGAGCAGTTCTTC.

The rearrangement uses TRBV2 and TRBJ2-7; D may match TRBD1 or TRBD2 (5 bases each). This CDR3 has 14 amino acids. Germline CDR1 reads SNHLY; CDR2 reads FYNNEI. The ends were cut back, 7 bases at V and 1 base at J, with 14 bases in the middle. The CDR3 sequence is CASTQGDSSYEQYF. The CDR3 nucleotides read TGTGCCAGCACCCAGGGAGACTCGTCCTACGAGCAGTACTTC.

This clone was picked up one time. The chain has TRBV7-3 and TRBJ2-6, with TRBD2 identical over 7 bases. V lost 3 bases to trimming and J lost 1 base; unmatched junction nucleotides: 6. Germline CDR1 is SGHTA and CDR2 is FQGTGA. CDR3 length: 17 residues. DNA of the CDR3: TGTGCCAGCAGCTTCTATAGCGGGCCATCTGGGGCCAACGTCCTGACTTTC. It encodes CASSFYSGPSGANVLTF.

In its sample, this clone was seen a few times. The V and J genes are TRBV10-1 and TRBJ1-5; no firm D call. The germline V and J ends were trimmed by 11 bases and 6 bases, with 5 bases remaining between them. CDR3 length: 9 amino acids. CDR1 WNHNN and CDR2 SYGVQD come from the germline V gene (reference sequence). CDR3 loop: CAGLQPQHF. In DNA, the CDR3 is TGCGCCGGACTTCAGCCCCAGCATTTT.

V is TRBV4-1 and J is TRBJ2-5; 10 nucleotides agree with TRBD1. V lost 4 bases and J lost 2; bases outside the gene matches: 10. Germline lookup yields CDR1 MGHRA and CDR2 YSYEKL. The CDR3 is 17 amino acids. As DNA, the CDR3 is TGCGCCAGCAGCCTCGACAGGGGGCCTGGACCTCAAGAGACCCAGTACTTC. Its protein product is CASSLDRGPGPQETQYF.

The chain couples TRBV5-4 to TRBJ2-3, with a possible D match to TRBD1 (6 bases). CDR3 length: 15 amino acids. Trimming cost V 6 bases and J 1 base, with 15 bases left between them. Germline V lookup: CDR1 SGHNT, CDR2 YYREEE (reference sequence). The CDR3: CASMVDSRRTDTQYF. CDR3 bases: TGTGCCAGCATGGTGGACAGCCGACGCACAGATACGCAGTATTTT.

The chain combines TRBV7-9 with TRBJ1-2; a possible D gene is TRBD1 (5 bases). Germline CDR1 reads SEHNR; CDR2 reads FQNEAQ (reference sequence). This CDR3 is 14 amino acids long. Trimming removed 5 bases from V and 4 bases from J, with 14 bases in between. CDR3: CASSVQVDTYGYTF. CDR3 nucleotides: TGTGCCAGCAGCGTACAGGTTGACACCTATGGCTACACCTTC.

This chain links TRBV28 with TRBJ1-5; D unclear. V was shortened by 6 bases and J by 2 bases, with 14 bases between the two germline ends. In germline, CDR1 is MDHEN, CDR2 SYDVKM. The CDR3 spans 15 residues. CDR3 nucleotides: TGTGCCAGCAGAGAATGGAGAGATGGCAATCAGCCCCAGCATTTT. It codes for CASREWRDGNQPQHF.

V is TRBV20-1 and J is TRBJ1-1; unclear D gene. Germline CDR1 reads DFQATT; CDR2 reads SNEGSKA (reference sequence). The CDR3 runs to 11 residues. The CDR3 here is CSARQVAEAFF. The CDR3 DNA sequence: TGCAGCGCTCGCCAGGTCGCTGAAGCTTTCTTT.

This chain uses TRBV18 with TRBJ1-4, with D possibly being TRBD1 (5 bases). Trimming took 3 bases from V and 3 from J, leaving 11 bases between them. The germline CDR1 and CDR2 sequences are KGHSH and LQKENI. The CDR3 spans 15 residues. CDR3 amino acids: CASSPDSSSNEKLFF. CDR3 coding DNA: TGTGCCAGCTCACCTGACAGCTCATCTAATGAAAAACTGTTTTTT.

The rearrangement links TRBV6-5 to TRBJ1-5, with a tentative D call TRBD1 (6 bases). V was trimmed by 6 bases and J by 3 bases, leaving 12 bases between them. The CDR3 has 14 residues. Germline V gives CDR1 MNHEY, CDR2 SVGAGI. The CDR3: CASSRQGSNQPQHF. As DNA, the CDR3 is TGTGCCAGCAGCCGTCAGGGGTCCAATCAGCCCCAGCATTTT.

The chain couples TRBV6-1 to TRBJ1-1, with D unclear. The CDR3 spans 17 residues. CDR1 is MNHNS, CDR2 SASEGT, per germline. V was trimmed by 3 bases and J by 3 bases, leaving 20 bases between them. This CDR3 is CASSEPPLRQGDTEAFF. CDR3 DNA: TGTGCCAGCAGTGAGCCCCCCCTAAGACAAGGTGACACTGAAGCTTTCTTT.